The TCR beta chain under discussion was sequenced for a study of blood T cell repertoires in COVID-19. Study-wide context: PBMCs, B-cell-depleted T cells, or T cells were the source of the cDNA or gDNA that made up the material.

Per the original methods: Amplification of reference gene primers was used by the study to estimate nucleated cell counts. TCRdb's table, derived via immunoSEQ multiplex PCR, lists solely in-frame clones and lacks some. Clone size and the V and J calls come from that table; the DNA yielded D and trimming. The table has around 260,000 clones, around 90% seen once. The ends were cut back, 5 bases at V and 8 bases at J, with 21 bases in the middle. Germline V gene lookup returns CDR1 SGHTA and CDR2 FQGNSA. The CDR3 loop spans 15 amino acids. The chain combines TRBV7-2 with TRBJ1-2; D is possibly TRBD1 (6 bases). Source material: peripheral blood. This receptor was taken from a human donor in a cohort sampled during active COVID-19. The CDR3 DNA is TGTGCCAGCAGCCCTGCACCCAGGGGTAGGGAGGGCTACACCTTC. As protein: CASSPAPRGREGYTF.